This T cell receptor (beta chain) was documented in a study of shared clonotypes between healthy human individuals. The table came from immunoSEQ multiplex PCR; TCRdb's copy has only in-frame clones and leaves some out. Among about 470,000 clones listed, roughly three quarters were seen once. CDR3 length equals 15 residues. The junction had 4 bases not matched to a gene; V was cut back by 6 bases and J by 0 bases. CDR1 is MDHEN, CDR2 SYDVKM, per germline. Findings and limits, study-wide: The study drew on few donors, limiting represented genetic and exposure-history diversity.

This clone has only a few counts. What it recognizes is unknown. The chain recombines TRBV28 with TRBJ1-4; 7 nucleotides line up with TRBD1. This clonotype originated in a woman between 40 and 50 years old in good health. Some clones in this sample may be carry-over from other donors' samples. The material sequenced was PBMCs. The CDR3 is CASRRQGSTNEKLFF. CDR3 bases: TGTGCCAGCAGACGACAGGGTTCAACTAATGAAAAACTGTTTTTT.